This T cell receptor (beta chain) was captured in a study of T cell changes during pregnancy in multiple sclerosis. This clone was seen just once. Produced via immunoSEQ multiplex PCR; TCRdb's table is partial and in-frame only. Seen here are 50,000 to 65,000 clones, around 93% observed once, and the top ten hold about 0.76%. Trimming took 5 bases from V and 1 from J; bases not matched to a gene: 10. There are 18 residues in the CDR3. The V gene's germline CDR1 is SGHVS and CDR2 FQNEAQ. The chain recombines TRBV7-8 with TRBJ2-4; 11 nucleotides match TRBD1. The source of this sequence is a female donor with multiple sclerosis, enrolled in a pregnancy study. This specimen was CD4+ T cells from peripheral blood mononuclear cells, taken in the first trimester of pregnancy. CDR3 sequence reads: CASSPRTGGDWAKNIQYF. In DNA, the CDR3 is TGTGCCAGCAGCCCTCGGACAGGGGGCGATTGGGCCAAAAACATTCAGTACTTC.